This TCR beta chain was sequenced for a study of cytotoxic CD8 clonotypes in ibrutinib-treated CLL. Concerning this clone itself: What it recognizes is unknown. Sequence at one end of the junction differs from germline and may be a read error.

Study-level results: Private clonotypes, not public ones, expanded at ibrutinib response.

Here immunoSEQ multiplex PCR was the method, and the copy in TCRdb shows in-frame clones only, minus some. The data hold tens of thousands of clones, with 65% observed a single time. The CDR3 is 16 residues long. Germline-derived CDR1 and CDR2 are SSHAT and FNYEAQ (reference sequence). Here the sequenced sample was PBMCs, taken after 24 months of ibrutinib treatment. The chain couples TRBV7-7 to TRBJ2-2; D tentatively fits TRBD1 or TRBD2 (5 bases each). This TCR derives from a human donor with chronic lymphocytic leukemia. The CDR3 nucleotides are TGTGCTAGCAGCTTTACCGGGACCCGGGACACCGGGGAGCTGTTTTTT. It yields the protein CASSFTGTRDTGELFF.